Presented here are 30 T cell receptor beta chains from one specimen sequenced in a study of blood T cell repertoires in COVID-19. Method: immunoSEQ multiplex PCR; TCRdb's copy keeps in-frame clones and lacks some. This table has some 31,000 clones, 93% appearing once. The material sequenced was peripheral blood. The receptor set was obtained from a human donor in a cohort sampled during active COVID-19.

The chain uses TRBV7-2 and TRBJ2-7; 9 positions agree with TRBD2. Trimming at V came to 3 bases and at J to 6 bases, leaving 6 bases not matched to a gene. The CDR3 runs to 14 residues. Germline CDR1 reads SGHTA; CDR2 reads FQGNSA. This CDR3 reads CASSFGAGGIEQYF. Here the CDR3 DNA reads TGTGCCAGCAGCTTTGGGGCGGGAGGGATCGAGCAGTACTTC.

V and J are TRBV19 and TRBJ2-7; 11 bases map to TRBD2. CDR3 size: 14 residues. V gave up 7 bases and J gave up 1 base; unmatched junction bases: 3. Germline assignment: CDR1 LNHDA and CDR2 SQIVND (reference sequence). CDR3 in DNA: TGTGCCAGTACATCTAGCGGGGGGTCCTACGAGCAGTACTTC. It yields the protein CASTSSGGSYEQYF.

The J gene is TRBJ2-1, the V gene TRBV6-5, with 7 bases lining up with TRBD1. Germline values: CDR1 MNHEY, CDR2 SVGAGI. This CDR3 has 13 amino acids. V was clipped by 8 bases and J by 6 bases; unmatched bases: 7. The CDR3 DNA reads as TGTGCCAGCGGGAGAGGGGGCATCAATGAGCAGTTCTTC. This codes for CASGRGGINEQFF.

The rearrangement uses TRBV5-1 and TRBJ1-2; D is uncertain. V was shortened by 1 base and J by 4 bases, with 8 bases between the two germline ends. CDR3 size: 13 residues. Germline CDR1 SGHRS, CDR2 YFSETQ. This CDR3 is CASSLRGIYGYTF. CDR3 nucleotides: TGCGCCAGCAGCTTGCGGGGAATCTATGGCTACACCTTC. Complete variable domain (other parts from reference TRBV5-1 and TRBJ1-2): KAGVTQTPRYLIKTRGQQVTLSCSPISGHRSVSWYQQTPGQGLQFLFEYFSETQRNKGNFPGRFSGRQFSNSRSEMNVSTLELGDSALYLCASSLRGIYGYTFGSGTRLTVV.

The chain has TRBV4-2 and TRBJ2-3, with D maybe TRBD1 (8 bases). This CDR3 has 18 residues. Germline V gene sequence: CDR1 LGHNA, CDR2 YNFKEQ. Trimming left V 1 base short and J 0 bases short, with 17 bases between. The CDR3 DNA reads as TGTGCCAGCAGCCAAGGTACAGGGGGAGGGGGTAGCACAGATACGCAGTATTTT. It encodes CASSQGTGGGGSTDTQYF.

The chain is built from TRBV23-1 and TRBJ2-2; D ambiguous. TRBV23-1 is noted as an ORF with a role that remains uncertain. The CDR3 sequence is 17 residues long. The V end was cut by 4 bases, the J end by 0 bases, with 15 bases between. The CDR3: CASSPCAGSANTGELFF. The CDR3 nucleotides are TGCGCCAGCAGTCCCTGCGCCGGGTCCGCGAACACCGGGGAGCTGTTTTTT.

The chain employs TRBV5-4 and TRBJ2-7; the D gene is possibly TRBD1 (6 bases). Germline V gene lookup returns CDR1 SGHNT and CDR2 YYREEE (reference sequence). CDR3 length: 15 amino acids. V lost 0 bases and J 2 bases, leaving 12 bases between the germline ends. The CDR3 DNA is TGTGCCAGCAGCTTGGGCCAGAGGGGGACCTACGAGCAGTACTTC. Translation: CASSLGQRGTYEQYF.

The chain uses TRBV10-3 and TRBJ2-7; 7 bases line up with TRBD2. This CDR3 has 15 residues. From germline, CDR1 is ENHRY and CDR2 SYGVKD. The J segment lost 0 bases and the V segment lost 3 bases, leaving 5 bases of the junction unmatched. CDR3 DNA sequence: TGTGCCATCAGTGAAAGAAGCGGGGCCTCCTACGAGCAGTACTTC. Translation: CAISERSGASYEQYF.

The V and J genes are TRBV5-1 and TRBJ2-7, with 10 bases identical to TRBD1. Germline CDR1 SGHRS, CDR2 YFSETQ. The CDR3 has 15 amino acids. V shed 2 bases and J 7 bases; nucleotides not matched to a gene: 9. The CDR3 nucleotides read TGCGCCAGCAGCTTCCCCGGGACAGGGGATCGTGAGCAGTACTTC. Its protein is CASSFPGTGDREQYF.

This clone was found once. The V gene is TRBV6-5, the J gene TRBJ2-7; 8 nucleotides agree with TRBD2. The CDR3 totals 14 residues. V dropped 2 bases and J dropped 7; count of bases not matched to a gene: 7. Germline V lookup: CDR1 MNHEY, CDR2 SVGAGI. Written as DNA, the CDR3 is TGTGCCAGCAGTTACCGGGGGGGACTAACAGAGCAGTACTTC. This codes for CASSYRGGLTEQYF.

The chain carries TRBV19 and TRBJ2-7; 10 bases are shared with TRBD2. The V gene's germline CDR1 is LNHDA and CDR2 SQIVND (reference sequence). The trim removed 3 bases at V and 6 bases at J, leaving 5 bases unmatched. There are 14 residues in the CDR3. CDR3 bases: TGTGCCAGTAGTATTGCAGCGGGGGGGAGCGAGCAGTACTTC. It encodes CASSIAAGGSEQYF.

The V call is TRBV27, the J call TRBJ1-6; 7 nucleotides match TRBD1. Germline V gives CDR1 MNHEY, CDR2 SMNVEV (reference sequence). Germline trimming cut 5 bases from V and 6 bases from J; bases unmatched to any gene: 7. The CDR3 has 15 amino acids. The DNA for the CDR3 is TGTGCCAGCAGTCGGGGGCGACAGGGTAATTCACCCCTCCACTTT. Its translation: CASSRGRQGNSPLHF.

The chain combines TRBV3-1 (or the pseudogene TRBV3-2) with TRBJ2-7, with TRBD2 matching 8 bases. Germline CDR1 reads LGHDT; CDR2 reads YNNKEL (reference sequence). Trimming removed 4 bases from V and 5 bases from J; junction bases left unmatched: 10. The CDR3 is 15 residues long. This CDR3 is CASSPNVAGRDEQYF. In DNA form, the CDR3 reads TGTGCCAGCAGCCCCAACGTAGCGGGAAGGGACGAGCAGTACTTC.

The gene calls are TRBV5-6 and TRBJ1-2; TRBD1 aligns across 9 bases. Germline values: CDR1 SGHDT, CDR2 YYEEEE. The CDR3 is 15 residues long. V was clipped by 3 bases and J by 6 bases; unmatched bases: 9. The DNA for the CDR3 is TGTGCCAGCAGCTCAGGGGACAGGGCTTGGAATGGCTACACCTTC. This gives the protein CASSSGDRAWNGYTF. The complete variable domain, with remaining parts taken from reference TRBV5-6 and TRBJ1-2, reads DAGVTQSPTHLIKTRGQQVTLRCSPKSGHDTVSWYQQALGQGPQFIFQYYEEEERQRGNFPDRFSGHQFPNYSSELNVNALLLGDSALYLCASSSGDRAWNGYTFGSGTRLTVV.

This chain uses TRBV11-2 with TRBJ1-2, with D hard to call. CDR3 length: 13 residues. Germline V gene sequence: CDR1 SGHAT, CDR2 FQNNGV. Trimming left V 2 bases short and J 8 bases short, with 12 bases between. CDR3 loop: CASSLQPRGGYTF. The DNA of the CDR3 is TGTGCCAGCAGCTTACAACCACGCGGGGGCTACACCTTC.

The CDR3 is CASSKGQGGNEKLFF. CDR3 DNA: TGTGCCAGCAGCAAAGGACAGGGAGGTAATGAAAAACTGTTTTTT. V gene TRBV21-1 combines with J gene TRBJ1-4; TRBD1, the table's D call, lacks a check against the DNA. TRBV21-1 is flagged as a pseudogene. The CDR3 contains 15 residues.

J is TRBJ2-1 and V is TRBV7-2; 12 bases agree with TRBD2. The length of the CDR3 is 18 residues. The trim removed 1 base at V and 0 bases at J, leaving 4 bases unmatched. CDR1 is SGHTA, CDR2 FQGNSA, per germline. The CDR3 DNA reads TGTGCCAGCAGCTTAGGTACTAGCGGGGGGAGCTCCTACAATGAGCAGTTCTTC. This encodes CASSLGTSGGSSYNEQFF.

The chain joins TRBV19 to TRBJ2-7, with a possible D match to TRBD2 (6 bases). Trimming shortened V by 4 bases and J by 2 bases, and 12 bases separated the two germline ends. This CDR3 has 14 residues. The germline CDR1 and CDR2 sequences are LNHDA and SQIVND (reference sequence). This CDR3 is CASSRGGTPYEQYF. The DNA for the CDR3 is TGTGCCAGTAGTAGGGGAGGCACACCCTACGAGCAGTACTTC.

The rearrangement uses TRBV19 and TRBJ2-5; no clear D gene. Germline-derived CDR1 and CDR2 are LNHDA and SQIVND (reference sequence). Between the trimmed V and J ends, which lost 6 bases and 4 bases, there was a span of 15 bases. The CDR3 sequence is 14 residues long. The CDR3 protein is CASSDGPVRETQYF. Written as DNA, the CDR3 is TGTGCCAGTAGCGATGGGCCCGTGCGAGAGACCCAGTACTTC.

V usage is TRBV11-2 and J usage is TRBJ1-2, with no clear D. Trimming took 8 bases from V and 5 from J, leaving 12 bases between them. The CDR3 covers 12 residues. Germline CDR1 reads SGHAT; CDR2 reads FQNNGV. In DNA form, the CDR3 reads TGTGCCAGCCCCACACCGGGGTATGGCTACACCTTC. Its protein is CASPTPGYGYTF.

V usage is TRBV10-3 and J usage is TRBJ2-2; 10 nucleotides line up with TRBD2. V gave up 5 bases and J gave up 6 bases; unmatched junction bases: 6. Germline lookup yields CDR1 ENHRY and CDR2 SYGVKD. The CDR3 runs 15 residues. Here the CDR3 DNA reads TGTGCCATCAGTACCAGCGGGAGGGCCGCCGGGGAGCTGTTTTTT. Translated, it gives CAISTSGRAAGELFF.

This rearrangement joins TRBV18 to TRBJ2-3, with TRBD2 matching over 9 bases. The CDR3 loop spans 18 amino acids. The V and J ends lost 0 bases and 5 bases, in that order; junction bases with no gene match: 12. Germline V lookup: CDR1 KGHSH, CDR2 LQKENI. CDR3 nucleotides: TGTGCCAGCTCACCACCCCTAGCGGGACGCAGAGGTGGAGATACGCAGTATTTT. Encoded protein: CASSPPLAGRRGGDTQYF.

This chain uses TRBV3-1 (or the pseudogene TRBV3-2) with TRBJ1-2, with no clear D. The CDR3 is 15 residues long. Per the germline V gene, CDR1 is LGHDT and CDR2 is YNNKEL (reference sequence). V was shortened by 3 bases and J by 3 bases, with 14 bases between the two germline ends. The CDR3 spells CASSHPLGTYYGYTF. The CDR3 DNA is TGTGCCAGCAGCCATCCTCTGGGCACTTACTATGGCTACACCTTC.

The chain is built from TRBV12-3 or TRBV12-4 and TRBJ1-2, with D unclear. Trimming took off 3 bases at V and 4 bases at J, with 6 bases between the two ends. The CDR3 consists of 12 residues. This CDR3 is CASSFSSYGYTF. DNA of the CDR3: TGTGCCAGCAGTTTTTCCTCCTATGGCTACACCTTC.

The CDR3, as DNA: TGTGCCAGCAGCTTGGACCCGGGACAGGGGAATGAAAAACTGTTTTTT. It encodes CASSLDPGQGNEKLFF. J is TRBJ1-4 and V is TRBV5-6; the match to TRBD1 covers 10 bases. From germline, CDR1 is SGHDT and CDR2 YYEEEE. This CDR3 region has 16 residues. V was pared by 0 bases and J by 5 bases, with 4 bases of the junction left unmatched.

The chain employs TRBV4-1 and TRBJ2-2, with TRBD1 matching 8 bases. The CDR3 length is 18 residues. In germline, CDR1 is MGHRA, CDR2 YSYEKL. V lost 6 bases to trimming and J lost 5 bases; unmatched junction nucleotides: 17. The CDR3 loop reads CASRSSPGRGQGTGELFF. DNA for the CDR3: TGCGCCAGCAGGTCTTCCCCCGGCAGGGGGCAGGGGACCGGGGAGCTGTTTTTT.

This chain joins TRBV5-6 and TRBJ1-1; D not certain. The V end was cut by 0 bases, the J end by 4 bases, with 10 bases between. Looked up from germline, CDR1 is SGHDT and CDR2 is YYEEEE. The CDR3 extends over 14 amino acids. The CDR3 spells CASSLDVLGTEAFF. CDR3 DNA sequence: TGTGCCAGCAGCTTGGATGTCCTCGGCACTGAAGCTTTCTTT.

CDR3 nucleotide sequence: TGTGCCAGCAGCTTAGGACAGGGGGGGTACGAGCAGTACTTC. It translates to CASSLGQGGYEQYF. The J gene is TRBJ2-7, the V gene TRBV7-8, with TRBD1 matching 9 bases. J gave up 4 bases and V 1 base, and 2 bases lay outside the gene matches. The CDR3 covers 14 residues. Looked up from germline, CDR1 is SGHVS and CDR2 is FQNEAQ.

The J gene is TRBJ2-5, the V gene TRBV7-9; TRBD2 aligns across 8 bases. CDR3 size: 15 residues. CDR1 SEHNR and CDR2 FQNEAQ come from the germline V gene (reference sequence). Trimming took 5 bases from V and 5 from J; bases not matched to a gene: 10. CDR3 sequence reads: CASSPQAAGGETQYF. CDR3 sequence (DNA): TGTGCCAGCAGCCCTCAAGCCGCGGGAGGTGAGACCCAGTACTTC.

This chain uses TRBV4-2 with TRBJ1-3, with unresolved D. The germline V gene has CDR1 LGHNA and CDR2 YNFKEQ. Trimming took 0 bases from V and 0 from J, leaving 12 bases between them. This CDR3 is 17 amino acids long. This CDR3 is CASSQDSVRISGNTIYF. The DNA of the CDR3 is TGTGCCAGCAGCCAAGATTCTGTCAGGATCTCTGGAAACACCATATATTTT.